The clone carrying this T cell receptor (beta chain) was picked up many times. Its antigen is not identified. Multiplex PCR relied on 32 V and 13 J primers to amplify TCR beta CDR3. TCRdb itself ran the multiplex PCR reads through MiXCR, one entry per CDR3 protein. This table has tens of thousands of distinct CDR3 sequences, more than 25% appearing once. The record originates from a study of immune heterogeneity within non-small cell lung tumors. Notes on the study in general: Statistically, local T-cell clonality exhibited a moderate yet significant correlation with local tumor mutational burden (R about 0.3). Largely, high-frequency T-cell receptor beta clonotypes differed from one individual patient to another. The study found identical dominant CDR3 beta clonotypes recurring across tumor sites within a patient, alongside site-unique high-frequency clones.

The germline CDR1 and CDR2 sequences are SGHRS and YFSETQ. V lost 0 bases to trimming and J lost 5 bases, with 8 bases between them. CDR3 length: 13 residues. At 550 to 600 ng per sample, bulk tumor genomic DNA provided the template. Biopsies, several per primary tumor and spaced far apart, were collected during surgery. Each patient presented with untreated, newly diagnosed non-small cell lung cancer and received curative surgery. V is TRBV5-1 and J is TRBJ1-2; D is uncertain. The sequenced sample consisted of lung tumor tissue. The TCR originated in a middle-aged man with non-small cell lung cancer. The CDR3 sequence is CASSLAGEYGYTF. The DNA of the CDR3 is TGCGCCAGCAGCTTGGCCGGGGAGTATGGCTACACCTTC.